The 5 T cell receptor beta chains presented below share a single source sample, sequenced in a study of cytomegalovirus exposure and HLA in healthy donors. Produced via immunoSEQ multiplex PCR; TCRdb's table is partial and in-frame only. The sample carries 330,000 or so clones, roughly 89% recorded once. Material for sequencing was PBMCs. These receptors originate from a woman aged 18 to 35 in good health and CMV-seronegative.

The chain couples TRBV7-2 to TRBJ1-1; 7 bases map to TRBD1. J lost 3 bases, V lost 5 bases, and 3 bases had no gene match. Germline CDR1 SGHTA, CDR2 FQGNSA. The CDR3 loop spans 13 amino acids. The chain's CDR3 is CASSPTGYTEAFF. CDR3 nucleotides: TGTGCCAGCAGCCCGACAGGGTACACTGAAGCTTTCTTT.

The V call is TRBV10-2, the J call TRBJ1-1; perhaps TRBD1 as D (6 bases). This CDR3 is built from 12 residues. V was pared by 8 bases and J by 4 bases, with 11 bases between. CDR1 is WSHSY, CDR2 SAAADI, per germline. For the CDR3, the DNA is TGCGCCAGCGGGTTAGGGGGCACTGAAGCTTTCTTT. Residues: CASGLGGTEAFF.

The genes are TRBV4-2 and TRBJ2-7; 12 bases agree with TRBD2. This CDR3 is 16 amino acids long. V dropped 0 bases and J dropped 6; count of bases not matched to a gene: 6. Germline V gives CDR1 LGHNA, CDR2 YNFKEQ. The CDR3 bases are TGTGCCAGCAGCCAAGAAGGGACTAGCGGGTCGGGCGAGCAGTACTTC. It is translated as CASSQEGTSGSGEQYF.

For the CDR3, the DNA is TGTGCCATCAGTGAGTCTCTAGGCAGGGGTGATCAGCCCCAGCATTTT. It translates to CAISESLGRGDQPQHF. The chain is built from TRBV10-3 and TRBJ1-5; a possible D gene is TRBD1 (6 bases). The CDR3 is made up of 16 amino acids. The germline CDR1 and CDR2 sequences are ENHRY and SYGVKD. V was pared by 0 bases and J by 5 bases, with 14 bases between.

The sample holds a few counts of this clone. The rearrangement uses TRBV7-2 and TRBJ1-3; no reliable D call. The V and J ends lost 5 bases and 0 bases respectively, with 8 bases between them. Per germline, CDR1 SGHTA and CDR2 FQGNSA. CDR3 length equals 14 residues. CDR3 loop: CASSPGSSGNTIYF. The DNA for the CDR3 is TGTGCCAGCAGCCCAGGCAGCTCTGGAAACACCATATATTTT.